This TCR beta chain was found in a study of graft-versus-host responses after intestinal transplantation. Across the study: All recipients were given anti-thymocyte globulin induction, and tacrolimus and steroids were then administered for roughly 3 years. The study, taken as a whole, reports: GvH clones turned up in recipient marrow; some had shown up first in ileum or blood. Graft-donor T cell macrochimerism coincided with high graft-versus-host to host-versus-graft clonal ratios in allografts.

Looked up from germline, CDR1 is SGHRS and CDR2 is YFSETQ. After removal of 4 bases from V and 7 bases from J, the junction contained 9 bases not matched to a gene. The CDR3 loop spans 17 amino acids. This clone was observed once. Its antigen is undetermined. Generated by immunoSEQ multiplex PCR, the TCRdb table keeps only in-frame clones and is missing some. There are around 45,000 clones in the sample; about 94% occur only once, and 1.5% to 2% lies in the top ten. This rearrangement joins TRBV5-1 to TRBJ2-1; 15 nucleotides agree with TRBD2. The sample was PBMCs, taken 330 to 350 days after intestinal transplant. The sequence was obtained from a human patient who received an intestinal transplant, so some T cells may come from the graft donor. CDR3: CASSPGLAGGPENEQFF. DNA of the CDR3: TGCGCCAGCAGCCCGGGACTAGCGGGAGGACCGGAGAATGAGCAGTTCTTC.